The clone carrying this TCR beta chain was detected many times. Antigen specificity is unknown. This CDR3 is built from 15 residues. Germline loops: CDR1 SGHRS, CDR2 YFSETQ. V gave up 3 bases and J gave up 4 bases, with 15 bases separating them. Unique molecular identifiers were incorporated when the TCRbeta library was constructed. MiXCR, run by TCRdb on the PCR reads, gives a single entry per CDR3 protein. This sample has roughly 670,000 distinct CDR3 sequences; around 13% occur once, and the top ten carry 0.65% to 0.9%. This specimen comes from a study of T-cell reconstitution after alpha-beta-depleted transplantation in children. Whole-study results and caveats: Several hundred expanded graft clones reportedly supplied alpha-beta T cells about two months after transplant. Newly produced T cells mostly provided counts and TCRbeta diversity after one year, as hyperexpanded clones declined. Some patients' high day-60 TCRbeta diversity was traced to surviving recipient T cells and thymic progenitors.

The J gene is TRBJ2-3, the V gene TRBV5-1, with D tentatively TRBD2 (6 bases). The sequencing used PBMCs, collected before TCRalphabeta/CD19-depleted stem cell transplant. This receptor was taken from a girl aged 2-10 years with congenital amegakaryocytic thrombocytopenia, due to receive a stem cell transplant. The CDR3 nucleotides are TGCGCCAGCAGCTACACCGGGAGCCTTGCAGATACGCAGTATTTT. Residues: CASSYTGSLADTQYF.